The 13 T cell receptor beta chains below all came from one sample that was sequenced in a study of T cells after yellow fever vaccination. One entry per CDR3 protein results from TCRdb running MiXCR on the 5' RACE reads. The sample includes some 300,000 distinct CDR3 sequences, roughly 8.7% seen only once; the top ten take about 3%. The specimen comprised CD4+ T cells sorted from PBMCs, sampled 5 days after the yellow fever booster vaccination. The receptors originated from a man between 18 and 35 years old who received the YFV17D yellow fever vaccine.

A few counts support this clonotype. The chain links TRBV6-2 or TRBV6-3 to TRBJ1-6; D is unclear. V was shortened by 6 bases and J by 8 bases, with 11 bases between the two germline ends. Germline V gives CDR1 MNHEY, CDR2 SVGEGT. The CDR3 consists of 13 residues. CDR3 loop: CASRHPSYSPLHF. DNA for the CDR3: TGTGCCAGCAGACACCCGTCTTATTCACCCCTCCACTTT.

This clonotype was observed at least ten times. This sequence joins TRBV29-1 and TRBJ2-7; TRBD1 matches 8 bases. The CDR3 consists of 15 residues. The V segment lost 7 bases and the J segment 0 bases; nucleotides outside the gene matches: 11. Germline V gene lookup returns CDR1 SQVTM and CDR2 ANQGSEA. The CDR3 loop reads CSALPGTGPSYEQYF. The CDR3 DNA sequence: TGCAGCGCCCTTCCCGGGACAGGCCCCTCCTACGAGCAGTACTTC.

A few counts support this clonotype. The gene calls are TRBV20-1 and TRBJ1-2; D is uncertain. Looked up from germline, CDR1 is DFQATT and CDR2 is SNEGSKA (reference sequence). The CDR3 spans 12 residues. Trimming removed 6 bases from V and 4 bases from J, with 12 bases in between. CDR3 in amino acids: CSASGSVYGYTF. The CDR3 nucleotides read TGCAGTGCCTCCGGGTCCGTCTATGGCTACACCTTC.

This clonotype was observed a handful of times. The chain combines TRBV4-3 with TRBJ2-3; maybe TRBD2 (6 bases). Germline CDR1 reads LGHNA; CDR2 reads YSLEER. V gave up 4 bases and J gave up 0 bases, with 11 bases separating them. This CDR3 is built from 15 residues. CDR3 bases: TGCGCCAGCAGCCCACTAGGGACTAGCACAGATACGCAGTATTTT. Translating gives CASSPLGTSTDTQYF.

The chain uses TRBV10-2 and TRBJ1-2; tentative D call: TRBD1 (5 bases). Germline V gene lookup returns CDR1 WSHSY and CDR2 SAAADI. V was trimmed by 6 bases and J by 2 bases, leaving 13 bases between them. The CDR3 has 14 residues. The CDR3 sequence is CASSPGRTNYGYTF. The DNA for the CDR3 is TGCGCCAGCAGCCCGGGACGGACAAACTATGGCTACACCTTC.

The sample holds a few counts of this clonotype. V is TRBV4-2 and J is TRBJ2-6, with D unresolved. Germline values: CDR1 LGHNA, CDR2 YNFKEQ. The CDR3 has 15 residues. Trimming took off 0 bases at V and 2 bases at J, with 5 bases between the two ends. The DNA for the CDR3 is TGTGCCAGCAGCCAAGATTATCCTGGGGCCAACGTCCTGACTTTC. Protein sequence: CASSQDYPGANVLTF.

This clonotype was seen only a few times. The chain employs TRBV13 and TRBJ2-5; D is ambiguous. CDR3 length: 14 residues. Trimming took 1 base from V and 7 from J, leaving 13 bases between them. CDR1 is PRHDT, CDR2 FYEKMQ, per germline (reference sequence). In DNA form, the CDR3 reads TGTGCCAGCAGCTTAGCGGGCGAAACGGGGACCCAGTACTTC. Its translation: CASSLAGETGTQYF.

J is TRBJ1-5 and V is TRBV7-2; D is ambiguous. The germline V gene encodes CDR1 SGHTA and CDR2 FQGNSA. V was clipped by 2 bases and J by 4 bases, with 9 bases between them. The CDR3 spans 14 residues. DNA for the CDR3: TGTGCCAGCAGCTTAATTACGGGGAATCAGCCCCAGCATTTT. Its translation is CASSLITGNQPQHF.

At least ten counts were recorded for this clonotype. The chain joins TRBV3-1 to TRBJ2-1; D uncertain. Germline V lookup: CDR1 LGHDT, CDR2 YNNKEL (reference sequence). V lost 0 bases to trimming and J lost 9 bases, with 9 bases between them. This CDR3 contains 13 residues. CDR3 DNA sequence: TGTGCCAGCAGCCAAGATACACGGACTGAGCAGTTCTTC. Protein: CASSQDTRTEQFF.

The CDR3 protein is CAISEAGTGYSDEQFF. In DNA form, the CDR3 reads TGTGCCATCAGTGAGGCCGGGACAGGGTATTCTGATGAGCAGTTCTTC. The chain carries TRBV10-3 and TRBJ2-1; TRBD1 matches 9 bases. This CDR3 contains 16 residues. Trimming took 2 bases from V and 8 from J; bases not matched to a gene: 10. Germline CDR1 ENHRY, CDR2 SYGVKD.

This clonotype was seen a handful of times. The V and J genes are TRBV5-5 and TRBJ2-7; TRBD2 agrees at 8 bases. This CDR3 region has 14 residues. Germline lookup yields CDR1 SGHKS and CDR2 YYEKEE (reference sequence). V trimming: 4 bases; J trimming: 6 bases; junction bases outside the gene matches: 9. CDR3 DNA: TGTGCCAGCAGCCCCGCGGGGGGTACCCTCGAGCAGTACGTC. Protein: CASSPAGGTLEQYV.

The chain joins TRBV19 to TRBJ2-3, with D perhaps TRBD2 (5 bases). The CDR3 is made up of 13 amino acids. The ends were cut back, 5 bases at V and 5 bases at J, with 11 bases in the middle. The germline CDR1 and CDR2 sequences are LNHDA and SQIVND (reference sequence). The CDR3 region is CASSGPSLDTQYF. The DNA for the CDR3 is TGTGCCAGTAGTGGTCCTAGCCTAGATACGCAGTATTTT. The full variable domain, in which reference TRBV19 and TRBJ2-3 provide the parts outside the CDR3, is DGGITQSPKYLFRKEGQNVTLSCEQNLNHDAMYWYRQDPGQGLRLIYYSQIVNDFQKGDIAEGYSVSREKKESFPLTVTSAQKNPTAFYLCASSGPSLDTQYFGPGTRLTVL.

The rearrangement uses TRBV24-1 and TRBJ2-3, with D possibly TRBD1 on 5 matching bases. The CDR3 runs 14 residues. Germline values: CDR1 KGHDR, CDR2 SFDVKD. Trimming stripped 3 bases from V and 1 base from J, with 7 bases between. CDR3 loop: CATSDPGRTDTQYF. DNA of the CDR3: TGTGCCACCAGTGATCCAGGGCGCACAGATACGCAGTATTTT.